The rows below give T cell receptor beta chains drawn from one sample of a study of T cells in Graves' hyperthyroidism and ophthalmopathy. TCRdb analysed the multiplex PCR reads with MiXCR anew, one entry per CDR3 protein. The data show about 520,000 distinct CDR3 sequences, with about a fifth seen just once and about 26% held by the top ten. The sample was blood. These receptors were obtained from a man aged 18 to 35 with Graves' hyperthyroidism. Both conserved end residues are part of each CDR3. A D gene is named only where the DNA matches it firmly. Size is stated for part of the rows, as once, few or many counts, or as a class when the clone is expanded.

D gene,V gene,J gene,clone size,CDR3 DNA,CDR3 protein
NA,TRBV4-2,TRBJ1-6,few,TGTGCCAGCAGCCAAGGATTAAGCGGGCGCCAGGATTCACCCCTCCACTTT,CASSQGLSGRQDSPLHF
NA,TRBV13,TRBJ2-5,many,TGTGCCAGCAGCTTAGGACAGGGCGGGGAAGAGACCCAGTACTTC,CASSLGQGGEETQYF
NA,TRBV27,TRBJ2-7,many,TGTGCCAGCAGCCCTCTCGACAGGAGCTCCTACGAGCAGTACTTC,CASSPLDRSSYEQYF
NA,TRBV11-2,TRBJ1-2,NA,TGTGCCAGCAGCTTAGGAGGCCAGGGGAACTATGGCTACACCTTC,CASSLGGQGNYGYTF
TRBD1,TRBV6-1,TRBJ1-3,NA,TGTGCCAGCAGTACGCGGACAGGGGGTGCCGGAAACACCATATATTTT,CASSTRTGGAGNTIYF
NA,TRBV20-1,TRBJ1-1,many,TGCAGTGCTAGAGGACTGCTCGGGGCTGAAGCTTTCTTT,CSARGLLGAEAFF
NA,TRBV18,TRBJ1-2,few,TGTGCCAGCTCACCGGTGCAGTTACAAAGCGGCTACACCTTC,CASSPVQLQSGYTF
NA,TRBV11-2,TRBJ2-7,many,TGTGCCAGCAGCGGTGGGCTCGGCTACGAGCAGTACTTC,CASSGGLGYEQYF
NA,TRBV6-1,TRBJ1-2,many,TGTGCCAGCTTACACGGAGGCTATGGCTACACCTTC,CASLHGGYGYTF
NA,TRBV28,TRBJ1-5,many,TGTGCCAGCAGTTTCCCTCAACAGGGTCAGCCCCAGCATTTT,CASSFPQQGQPQHF
NA,TRBV5-6,TRBJ2-7,many,TGTGCCAGCAGCTTGCTTTTTCTACGGGACTCCTACGAGCAGTACTTC,CASSLLFLRDSYEQYF
NA,TRBV6-1,TRBJ1-5,many,TGTGCCAGCAGGGATTTTCCGAGTCAGCCCCAGCATTTT,CASRDFPSQPQHF
NA,TRBV24-1,TRBJ2-7,NA,TGTGCCACCAGTGACCCCAGGGTTTCCTACGAGCAGTACTTC,CATSDPRVSYEQYF
TRBD2,TRBV4-2,TRBJ2-7,once,TGTGCCAGCAGCCATGAACTAGCGGGGAGTGTCGAGCAGTACTTC,CASSHELAGSVEQYF
NA,TRBV13,TRBJ1-1,few,TGTGCCAGCAGCTCCCGGGACGCCGACATGAACACTGAAGCTTTCTTT,CASSSRDADMNTEAFF
TRBD1,TRBV19,TRBJ2-7,many,TGTGCCAGTGGGGACAGGGCGTATTTCTACGAGCAGTACTTC,CASGDRAYFYEQYF
NA,TRBV24-1,TRBJ1-2,many,TGTGCCACCAGTGATTCAGGAGACAAACTCTATGGCTACACCTTC,CATSDSGDKLYGYTF
TRBD1,TRBV2,TRBJ2-5,many,TGTGCCAGCAGTGGGACAGGGGTACGCTGGGAGACCCAGTACTTC,CASSGTGVRWETQYF
NA,TRBV19,TRBJ2-3,few,TGTGCCAGTAGTATATGGGGCTCCGCGGATACGCAGTATTTT,CASSIWGSADTQYF
NA,TRBV28,TRBJ1-1,many,TGTGCCAGCAACCCGGGGCTTATGAACACTGAAGCTTTCTTT,CASNPGLMNTEAFF
TRBD2,TRBV20-1,TRBJ2-4,many,TGCAGTGCTAGAGATTGGCTAGCGGTAGCCAAAAACATTCAGTACTTC,CSARDWLAVAKNIQYF
NA,TRBV3-1,TRBJ2-2,NA,TGTGCCAGCAGCCAAAATCCCGTGAACACCGGGGAGCTGCTTTTT,CASSQNPVNTGELLF
NA,TRBV12-3/TRBV12-4,TRBJ1-2,many,TGTGCCAGCAGTTTAGGGCCGTGGGGCTACACCTTC,CASSLGPWGYTF
TRBD1,TRBV14,TRBJ2-7,many,TGTGCCAGCAGCCAAGGATTTGGGACAGTTTTCTACGAGCAGTACTTC,CASSQGFGTVFYEQYF
TRBD1,TRBV27,TRBJ2-7,NA,TGTGCCAGCAGTTACCTAGATCGACAGGGTTCTGCCGAGCAGTACTTC,CASSYLDRQGSAEQYF
TRBD1,TRBV7-2,TRBJ2-7,NA,TGTGCCAGCAGCTTAACAAGACAGGGCCAGTACTTC,CASSLTRQGQYF
TRBD2,TRBV6-1,TRBJ2-7,few,TGTGCCAGCAGTCCGAGGACTAGCCTGACGTACGAGCAGTACTTC,CASSPRTSLTYEQYF
TRBD1,TRBV12-3/TRBV12-4,TRBJ2-2,NA,TGTGCCAGCAGTTCCGGGACAGTCACCGGGGAGCTGTTTTTT,CASSSGTVTGELFF